Below, 12 T cell receptor beta chains from the same sample are listed, as sequenced in a study of blood T cells in healthy people across ages (dated by TCRdb to between 2014 and 2017). The protocol used for the library was 5' RACE. Data came from an Illumina HiSeq 2500. The second PCR ran for about 6 to 12 cycles and used a J-beta primer mix along with a sample-barcoded 5' primer. TCRdb passed the public sequencing reads through fastp at Q25 and MiXCR, retaining productive beta sequences. When rows share a CDR3 protein, they turn into one entry using the most common DNA and genes. This sample lists about 590,000 distinct CDR3 sequences; 25% to 30% were detected once. Approximately 15% of the sample rests with the top ten. Input material: blood. The receptors shown here come from a woman of 80 years or more in good health.

This clonotype was seen a handful of times. The chain combines TRBV2 with TRBJ1-5; 9 bases are shared with TRBD1. This CDR3 has 14 residues. CDR1 and CDR2 (germline): SNHLY, FYNNEI. The junction had 8 bases not matched to a gene; V was cut back by 7 bases and J by 7 bases. The CDR3 DNA follows: TGTGCCAGCACCCGGGACAGGGCAGGCCAGCCCCAGCATTTT. Amino acids: CASTRDRAGQPQHF.

This clonotype has at least ten counts. A clone one base away is much larger, so this may be a read error. The chain's CDR3 is CATSRDLSRVTGERFF. DNA for the CDR3: TGTGCCACCAGCAGAGACCTCTCCAGGGTTACCGGGGAGCGGTTTTTT. The V gene is TRBV15, the J gene TRBJ2-2; D possibly matches TRBD1 or TRBD2 (5 bases each). The germline gives CDR1 LNHNV, CDR2 YYDKDF (reference sequence). The CDR3 is 16 amino acids. The full variable domain, in which reference TRBV15 and TRBJ2-2 provide the parts outside the CDR3, is DAMVIQNPRYQVTQFGKPVTLSCSQTLNHNVMYWYQQKSSQAPKLLFHYYDKDFNNEADTPDNFQSRRPNTSFCFLDIRSPGLGDTAMYLCATSRDLSRVTGERFFGEGSRLTVL.

This chain joins TRBV10-3 and TRBJ2-5; 8 bases map to TRBD1. The CDR3 contains 15 residues. V shed 4 bases and J 11 bases; nucleotides not matched to a gene: 15. Germline CDR1 reads ENHRY; CDR2 reads SYGVKD. CDR3 nucleotide sequence: TGTGCCATCAGTGTACGGACAGGGAGGCCTAATCAGCAGTACTTC. This encodes CAISVRTGRPNQQYF.

As to this clonotype: A much larger clone lies one base from this, so it may be a read error. The genes are TRBV4-3 and TRBJ2-7, with D perhaps TRBD1 (6 bases). V dropped 0 bases and J dropped 12 bases, with 21 bases sitting between them. There are 15 residues in the CDR3. The germline CDR1 and CDR2 sequences are LGHNA and YSLEER. The CDR3 DNA sequence: TGCGCCAGCAGCCAAGATACCAGGGGAGTGGAGACCCGGTACTTC. This codes for CASSQDTRGVETRYF.

This clonotype came up many times. V and J are TRBV7-2 and TRBJ2-5, with D possibly matching TRBD2 (5 bases). Trimming shortened V by 2 bases and J by 4 bases, and 8 bases separated the two germline ends. The CDR3 loop spans 13 amino acids. The V gene's germline CDR1 is SGHTA and CDR2 FQGNSA. CDR3 nucleotide sequence: TGTGCCAGCAGCTTAAAGCGGAGAGAGACCCAGTACTTC. Protein: CASSLKRRETQYF. Supplemented by reference TRBV7-2 and TRBJ2-5, the full variable domain reads GAGVSQSPSNKVTEKGKDVELRCDPISGHTALYWYRQSLGQGLEFLIYFQGNSAPDKSGLPSDRFSAERTGGSVSTLTIQRTQQEDSAVYLCASSLKRRETQYFGPGTRLLVL.

This chain links TRBV4-2 with TRBJ1-2, with 7 positions matching TRBD1. The J segment lost 4 bases and the V segment lost 4 bases, leaving 6 bases of the junction unmatched. CDR1 is LGHNA and CDR2 is YNFKEQ in the germline V gene. The CDR3 consists of 14 residues. The CDR3 region has the DNA TGTGCCAGCAGCCCTACCGGGACAGTCTATGGCTACACCTTC. Translation gives CASSPTGTVYGYTF.

This clonotype was seen only a few times. V is TRBV7-3 and J is TRBJ2-2; 7 bases match TRBD1. The CDR3 has 15 residues. Germline V gives CDR1 SGHTA, CDR2 FQGTGA. Germline trimming cut 3 bases from V and 4 bases from J; bases unmatched to any gene: 5. For the CDR3, the DNA is TGTGCCAGCAGCTTCCGGACAGGACCCACCGGGGAGCTGTTTTTT. Translation gives CASSFRTGPTGELFF.

This rearrangement joins TRBV20-1 to TRBJ2-5; D call uncertain. Germline CDR1 DFQATT, CDR2 SNEGSKA (reference sequence). The CDR3 contains 13 residues. V lost 4 bases and J lost 3, with 12 bases in between. CDR3 DNA sequence: TGCAGTGCTACCGGTCAGGCGGAAGAGACCCAGTACTTC. It encodes CSATGQAEETQYF.

At least ten counts were recorded for this clonotype. The chain combines TRBV6-6 with TRBJ2-1; D gene uncertain. V was pared by 0 bases and J by 9 bases, with 6 bases between. Germline values: CDR1 MNHNY, CDR2 SVGAGI (reference sequence). The CDR3 loop spans 12 amino acids. The chain's CDR3 is CASSYSLVEQFF. CDR3 sequence (DNA): TGTGCCAGCAGTTACTCCTTGGTTGAGCAGTTCTTC.

In its sample, this clonotype was seen many times. The chain carries TRBV30 and TRBJ2-7; 8 nucleotides line up with TRBD1. V was clipped by 3 bases and J by 5 bases; unmatched bases: 6. The CDR3 sequence is 13 residues long. Looked up from germline, CDR1 is GTSNPN and CDR2 is SVGIG (reference sequence). DNA for the CDR3: TGTGCCTGGAGCCGGGACAGGCGGCACGAGCAGTACTTC. It translates to CAWSRDRRHEQYF.

This clonotype was seen at least ten times. The V gene is TRBV7-2, the J gene TRBJ2-7; maybe TRBD2 (7 bases). Trimming took off 0 bases at V and 0 bases at J, with 12 bases between the two ends. There are 16 residues in the CDR3. Germline lookup yields CDR1 SGHTA and CDR2 FQGNSA. The CDR3 sequence is CASSLAGGASSYEQYF. The CDR3 bases are TGTGCCAGCAGCTTAGCGGGGGGGGCTAGCTCCTACGAGCAGTACTTC.

This clonotype was seen only once. The chain uses TRBV29-1 and TRBJ2-1, with TRBD1 matching 7 bases. Near its end, the DNA agrees better with TRBJ2-7, so the J call may be wrong. There are 13 residues in the CDR3. CDR1 and CDR2 from the germline V gene are SQVTM and ANQGSEA. CDR3 nucleotides: TGCAGCGTTGACATCGGACAGGACTACGAGCAGTACTTC. It encodes CSVDIGQDYEQYF.